A single sample gave rise to the 7 T cell receptor beta chains below, sequenced in a study of blood T cell repertoires in COVID-19. Produced via immunoSEQ multiplex PCR; TCRdb's table is partial and in-frame only. The sample lists around 97,000 clones, about 80% occurring once. The sequenced material came from peripheral blood. The receptors were gathered from a human donor in a cohort sampled during active or convalescent COVID-19.

The gene calls are TRBV7-2 and TRBJ2-3, with 9 bases matching TRBD2. This CDR3 comprises 17 residues. After removal of 1 base from V and 6 bases from J, the junction contained 11 bases not matched to a gene. Germline V CDR1 and CDR2: SGHTA, FQGNSA. The chain's CDR3 is CASSLGVGGGVPDTQYF. The CDR3, as DNA: TGTGCCAGCAGCTTAGGCGTCGGCGGGGGGGTCCCCGATACGCAGTATTTT.

The gene calls are TRBV5-1 and TRBJ2-1; TRBD2 might be the D (6 bases). The V end was cut by 7 bases, the J end by 5 bases, with 19 bases between. CDR1 SGHRS and CDR2 YFSETQ come from the germline V gene. This CDR3 spans 15 amino acids. CDR3 residues: CASSPSSLAHNEQFF. The CDR3 DNA sequence: TGCGCCAGCTCACCCTCCTCACTAGCCCACAATGAGCAGTTCTTC.

The V and J genes are TRBV30 and TRBJ1-1; D not certain. Looked up from germline, CDR1 is GTSNPN and CDR2 is SVGIG (reference sequence). This CDR3 region has 13 residues. The V and J ends lost 0 bases and 0 bases respectively, with 5 bases between them. This CDR3 is CAWSVDLNTEAFF. In nucleotides, the CDR3 is TGTGCCTGGAGTGTCGACTTGAACACTGAAGCTTTCTTT.

The CDR3 region is CASTTRTDRYGYTF. Written as DNA, the CDR3 is TGTGCCAGCACCACACGGACAGACCGCTATGGCTACACCTTC. The chain couples TRBV6-4 to TRBJ1-2, with D perhaps TRBD1 (6 bases). Germline CDR1 reads MRHNA; CDR2 reads SNTAGT. The germline V and J ends were trimmed by 7 bases and 4 bases, with 16 bases remaining between them. This CDR3 has 14 residues.

J is TRBJ2-1 and V is TRBV5-4; D is possibly TRBD1 (6 bases). Between the trimmed V and J ends, which lost 0 bases and 4 bases, there was a span of 11 bases. Germline loops: CDR1 SGHNT, CDR2 YYREEE (reference sequence). This CDR3 is built from 15 residues. CDR3: CASSLGAGVYNEQFF. CDR3 bases: TGTGCCAGCAGCTTGGGGGCAGGGGTTTACAATGAGCAGTTCTTC.

This clone was observed a few times. The V and J genes are TRBV7-3 and TRBJ1-1, with D hard to call. Germline CDR1 is SGHTA and CDR2 is FQGTGA. The CDR3 covers 13 residues. The ends were cut back, 2 bases at V and 0 bases at J, with 4 bases in the middle. This chain's CDR3 is CASSLGMNTEAFF. The CDR3 nucleotides are TGTGCCAGCAGCTTAGGCATGAACACTGAAGCTTTCTTT.

This clone showed up just a few times. The genes are TRBV3-1 (or the pseudogene TRBV3-2) and TRBJ1-1; D is unresolved. The length of the CDR3 is 15 residues. Germline assignment: CDR1 LGHDT and CDR2 YNNKEL (reference sequence). The V gene lost 2 bases and the J gene lost 11 bases, with 21 bases spanning the gap. The chain's CDR3 is CASSQWASGFGKAFF. The CDR3 nucleotides are TGTGCCAGCAGCCAATGGGCAAGCGGTTTTGGTAAGGCTTTCTTT.